Below, 28 T cell receptor beta chains from the same sample are listed, as sequenced in a study of human thymus T cells. TCRdb's copy holds only in-frame clones and misses some; the assay was immunoSEQ multiplex PCR. This sample has 45,000 to 50,000 clones, with over 90% found just once. The sequencing input was blood. These receptors were obtained from a girl under three years old with a congenital heart defect but otherwise immunologically healthy.

The J gene is TRBJ1-5, the V gene TRBV28; D unclear. The germline gives CDR1 MDHEN, CDR2 SYDVKM. The V end lost 3 bases, the J end lost 1 base, and 4 bases lay between the germline ends. The CDR3 spans 13 residues. The CDR3 DNA follows: TGTGCCAGCAGTTTGGACAGCAATCAGCCCCAGCATTTT. Its translation is CASSLDSNQPQHF.

In its sample, this clone was seen once. V and J are TRBV6-1 and TRBJ1-1, with D possibly TRBD1 on 5 matching bases. From germline, CDR1 is MNHNS and CDR2 SASEGT. The CDR3 consists of 11 residues. V lost 3 bases to trimming and J lost 8 bases, with 7 bases between them. The CDR3 DNA reads as TGTGCCAGCAGTGATCGGGGGGAAGCTTTCTTT. Its translation is CASSDRGEAFF.

The chain combines TRBV7-9 with TRBJ2-5, with TRBD2 matching over 7 bases. The CDR3 is made up of 16 amino acids. The germline gives CDR1 SEHNR, CDR2 FQNEAQ (reference sequence). V was clipped by 3 bases and J by 2 bases; unmatched bases: 9. CDR3 in amino acids: CASSFIEPSGQETQYF. The DNA for the CDR3 is TGTGCCAGCAGCTTCATAGAGCCTAGCGGTCAAGAGACCCAGTACTTC.

The chain uses TRBV15 and TRBJ1-1, with D possibly TRBD1 on 6 matching bases. This CDR3 comprises 15 residues. The V gene's germline CDR1 is LNHNV and CDR2 YYDKDF (reference sequence). With 4 bases removed from V and 4 bases from J, the gap between germline ends came to 16 bases. CDR3 region: CATSKIQGLGTEAFF. The CDR3 nucleotides read TGTGCCACCAGCAAAATACAGGGTTTGGGCACTGAAGCTTTCTTT.

The chain joins TRBV7-9 to TRBJ1-1; D gene unclear. Trimming took off 1 base at V and 1 base at J, with 19 bases between the two ends. The CDR3 extends over 18 amino acids. Germline V gene data show CDR1 as SEHNR and CDR2 as FQNEAQ (reference sequence). CDR3 in DNA: TGTGCCAGCAGCTTAGAAGGGCGCGGGCTTAAGGAGAACACTGAAGCTTTCTTT. It translates to CASSLEGRGLKENTEAFF.

The rearrangement links TRBV28 to TRBJ1-1; TRBD1 matches 9 bases. The V and J ends lost 1 base and 1 base, in that order; junction bases with no gene match: 4. The CDR3 loop spans 16 amino acids. Germline CDR1 MDHEN, CDR2 SYDVKM. As DNA, the CDR3 is TGTGCCAGCAGTTTATTAACGACAGGGGGGAACACTGAAGCTTTCTTT. This codes for CASSLLTTGGNTEAFF.

This clone has just one count. CDR3 DNA: TGTGCCAGCAGCTTAATGAGTGGGGGAGGCGCAGATACGCAGTATTTT. It encodes CASSLMSGGGADTQYF. The chain has TRBV7-3 and TRBJ2-3; perhaps TRBD2 as D (6 bases). The CDR3 loop spans 16 amino acids. Germline V gene sequence: CDR1 SGHTA, CDR2 FQGTGA. V was pared by 1 base and J by 4 bases, with 15 bases between.

The V call is TRBV27, the J call TRBJ2-7, with D possibly TRBD2 on 6 matching bases. Germline V gives CDR1 MNHEY, CDR2 SMNVEV (reference sequence). The CDR3 covers 15 residues. Trimming took 6 bases from V and 2 from J, leaving 17 bases between them. The DNA for the CDR3 is TGTGCCAGCAGCCTTACCGGGACTCTACCCTACGAGCAGTACTTC. Its translation is CASSLTGTLPYEQYF.

V usage is TRBV11-3 and J usage is TRBJ2-3; 8 bases match TRBD1. Germline-derived CDR1 and CDR2 are SGHNT and YENEEA. This CDR3 has 16 amino acids. Trimming took 2 bases from V and 5 from J; bases not matched to a gene: 9. CDR3 sequence: CASSLSTGTGIDTQYF. DNA of the CDR3: TGTGCCAGCAGCTTATCCACCGGGACAGGAATAGATACGCAGTATTTT.

J is TRBJ2-7 and V is TRBV4-1, with D tentatively TRBD1 (6 bases). Germline loops: CDR1 MGHRA, CDR2 YSYEKL. This CDR3 comprises 19 residues. V lost 2 bases to trimming and J lost 1 base, with 24 bases between them. CDR3 protein: CASSQFINLKRQVSYEQYF. The CDR3 nucleotides are TGCGCCAGCAGCCAATTTATCAACCTAAAGAGACAGGTTTCCTACGAGCAGTACTTC.

The rearrangement links TRBV7-2 to TRBJ1-5; possibly TRBD1 for D (5 bases). The CDR3 loop spans 13 amino acids. Germline V gene data show CDR1 as SGHTA and CDR2 as FQGNSA. V gave up 5 bases and J gave up 2 bases, with 7 bases separating them. CDR3 sequence: CASSTRGNQPQHF. The CDR3 DNA sequence: TGTGCCAGCAGCACCAGGGGCAATCAGCCCCAGCATTTT.

The CDR3 protein is CASSSTIGEQYF. CDR3 in DNA: TGTGCCAGCAGTTCAACGATAGGCGAGCAGTACTTC. The genes are TRBV27 and TRBJ2-7; D remains unclear. V gave up 4 bases and J gave up 6 bases, with 10 bases separating them. Germline CDR1 and CDR2: MNHEY and SMNVEV (reference sequence). CDR3 length: 12 residues.

The chain employs TRBV15 and TRBJ2-7; TRBD1 is a possible D gene (6 bases). With 0 bases removed from V and 2 bases from J, the gap between germline ends came to 11 bases. The V gene's germline CDR1 is LNHNV and CDR2 YYDKDF (reference sequence). The CDR3 length is 15 residues. The CDR3 coding sequence is TGTGCCACCAGCAGAGAAAGGACAGCGACCTACGAGCAGTACTTC. This sequence encodes CATSRERTATYEQYF.

The rearrangement links TRBV5-6 to TRBJ2-5; D remains unclear. Germline lookup yields CDR1 SGHDT and CDR2 YYEEEE. V was clipped by 1 base and J by 6 bases, with 4 bases between them. The CDR3 consists of 11 residues. This chain's CDR3 is CASSLLQTQYF. Written as DNA, the CDR3 is TGTGCCAGCAGCTTGTTGCAGACCCAGTACTTC. Looking up the rest from reference TRBV5-6 and TRBJ2-5 gives the full variable domain: DAGVTQSPTHLIKTRGQQVTLRCSPKSGHDTVSWYQQALGQGPQFIFQYYEEEERQRGNFPDRFSGHQFPNYSSELNVNALLLGDSALYLCASSLLQTQYFGPGTRLLVL.

The CDR3 loop reads CASSKVRGELFF. The CDR3 DNA reads as TGTGCCAGCAGCAAAGTTCGCGGGGAGCTGTTTTTT. The V call is TRBV21-1, the J call TRBJ2-2; whether TRBD2, the table's D call, matches the DNA was not checked. TRBV21-1 is given as a pseudogene. The CDR3 is 12 amino acids.

The rearrangement uses TRBV11-2 and TRBJ1-4; TRBD1 agrees at 7 bases. With 5 bases clipped from V and 3 bases from J, the junction kept 9 bases outside the gene matches. The CDR3 length is 16 residues. The germline V gene has CDR1 SGHAT and CDR2 FQNNGV. CDR3 sequence reads: CASSLRKGAPNEKLFF. CDR3 coding DNA: TGTGCCAGCAGCCTCCGAAAGGGGGCCCCTAATGAAAAACTGTTTTTT.

The rearrangement links TRBV7-9 to TRBJ2-3, with 11 bases that match TRBD1. The CDR3 length is 17 residues. Germline assignment: CDR1 SEHNR and CDR2 FQNEAQ (reference sequence). The trim removed 7 bases at V and 6 bases at J, leaving 15 bases unmatched. The chain's CDR3 is CASNTYRDRGNADTQYF. In DNA form, the CDR3 reads TGTGCCAGCAACACGTATCGGGACAGGGGGAATGCTGATACGCAGTATTTT.

This clone was recorded once. CDR3 sequence reads: CASSPPGRGYTF. The CDR3 region has the DNA TGTGCCAGCAGCCCCCCAGGGAGAGGCTACACCTTC. V is TRBV4-2 and J is TRBJ1-2; D is possibly TRBD1 (5 bases). CDR3 length equals 12 residues. Trimming removed 4 bases at V and 8 bases at J, with 11 bases between. Germline V gene lookup returns CDR1 LGHNA and CDR2 YNFKEQ.

The V gene is TRBV6-5, the J gene TRBJ1-1; D is undetermined. This CDR3 contains 11 residues. Between the trimmed V and J ends, which lost 2 bases and 7 bases, there was a span of 5 bases. In germline, CDR1 is MNHEY, CDR2 SVGAGI. CDR3 bases: TGTGCCAGCAGTTACGAAAATGAAGCTTTCTTT. Translating it yields CASSYENEAFF.

V gene TRBV2 combines with J gene TRBJ2-3; D is tentatively TRBD1 or TRBD2 (6 bases each). Germline lookup yields CDR1 SNHLY and CDR2 FYNNEI. V was trimmed by 4 bases and J by 3 bases, leaving 14 bases between them. The CDR3 is 15 residues long. The CDR3 region has the DNA TGTGCCAGCAGTGCACAGGGACTGGATACAGATACGCAGTATTTT. It translates to CASSAQGLDTDTQYF. The full variable domain, its missing parts supplied by reference TRBV2 and TRBJ2-3, is EPEVTQTPSHQVTQMGQEVILRCVPISNHLYFYWYRQILGQKVEFLVSFYNNEISEKSEIFDDQFSVERPDGSNFTLKIRSTKLEDSAMYFCASSAQGLDTDTQYFGPGTRLTVL.

This chain connects TRBV7-2 to TRBJ1-3; D gene ambiguous. There are 14 residues in the CDR3. Between the trimmed V and J ends, which lost 3 bases and 1 base, there was a span of 7 bases. Germline values: CDR1 SGHTA, CDR2 FQGNSA. CDR3 protein: CASSFTVSGNTIYF. Written as DNA, the CDR3 is TGTGCCAGCAGCTTCACGGTATCTGGAAACACCATATATTTT.

The chain combines TRBV5-6 with TRBJ1-1; TRBD1 is a possible D gene (5 bases). With 0 bases removed from V and 4 bases from J, the gap between germline ends came to 16 bases. The CDR3 has 16 residues. Germline V gene lookup returns CDR1 SGHDT and CDR2 YYEEEE. This CDR3 reads CASSLEAAGAATEAFF. CDR3 sequence (DNA): TGTGCCAGCAGCTTGGAAGCGGCCGGGGCGGCCACTGAAGCTTTCTTT.

The genes are TRBV27 and TRBJ1-6, with D possibly TRBD1 on 5 matching bases. This CDR3 has 15 amino acids. Per the germline V gene, CDR1 is MNHEY and CDR2 is SMNVEV (reference sequence). V lost 5 bases and J 7 bases, leaving 15 bases between the germline ends. The CDR3 DNA reads as TGTGCCAGCAGTCCTGGGCCCCGGGGGAATTCACCCCTCCACTTT. Protein product: CASSPGPRGNSPLHF.

V usage is TRBV7-9 and J usage is TRBJ1-5, with 9 bases matching TRBD1. The CDR3 is 13 amino acids. Germline lookup yields CDR1 SEHNR and CDR2 FQNEAQ (reference sequence). V dropped 5 bases and J dropped 7; count of bases not matched to a gene: 3. This CDR3 reads CASSGQGQQPQHF. CDR3 sequence (DNA): TGTGCCAGCAGCGGACAGGGGCAACAGCCCCAGCATTTT. Together with reference TRBV7-9 and TRBJ1-5, the CDR3 gives the full variable domain: DTGVSQNPRHKITKRGQNVTFRCDPISEHNRLYWYRQTLGQGPEFLTYFQNEAQLEKSRLLSDRFSAERPKGSFSTLEIQRTEQGDSAMYLCASSGQGQQPQHFGDGTRLSIL.

This clone was recorded only once. The chain combines TRBV5-8 with TRBJ1-2, with unresolved D. The V gene's germline CDR1 is SGHTS and CDR2 YDEGEE. The CDR3 totals 11 residues. The V gene lost 2 bases and the J gene lost 6 bases, with 5 bases spanning the gap. DNA for the CDR3: TGTGCCAGCAGCTTCGTTCATGGCTACACCTTC. Residues: CASSFVHGYTF. Full variable domain (rest looked up from reference TRBV5-8 and TRBJ1-2): EAGVTQSPTHLIKTRGQQATLRCSPISGHTSVYWYQQALGLGLQFLLWYDEGEERNRGNFPPRFSGRQFPNYSSELNVNALELEDSALYLCASSFVHGYTFGSGTRLTVV.

The rearrangement joins TRBV18 to TRBJ2-2; the match to TRBD2 covers 8 bases. Germline trimming cut 3 bases from V and 0 bases from J; bases unmatched to any gene: 3. CDR3 length equals 16 residues. Germline V gene data show CDR1 as KGHSH and CDR2 as LQKENI. In nucleotides, the CDR3 is TGTGCCAGCTCACCCGGACTAGCTCCGAACACCGGGGAGCTGTTTTTT. As protein: CASSPGLAPNTGELFF.

The chain uses TRBV7-9 and TRBJ1-2; tentative D call: TRBD1 (6 bases). CDR3 length equals 13 residues. V was clipped by 5 bases and J by 13 bases, with 20 bases between them. Germline lookup yields CDR1 SEHNR and CDR2 FQNEAQ (reference sequence). The CDR3 nucleotides read TGTGCCAGCAGCCCACGGGGGGGGGCGAGCTGCACCTTC. Its translation is CASSPRGGASCTF.

This chain's CDR3 is CASSPPGGIVGQYF. The CDR3 bases are TGTGCCAGCAGCCCCCCCGGAGGGATAGTTGGGCAGTATTTT. The chain uses TRBV5-4 and TRBJ2-3; D possibly corresponds to TRBD2 (6 bases). V shed 4 bases and J shed 11 bases, with 20 bases lying between them. The CDR3 covers 14 residues. Germline V gives CDR1 SGHNT, CDR2 YYREEE (reference sequence).